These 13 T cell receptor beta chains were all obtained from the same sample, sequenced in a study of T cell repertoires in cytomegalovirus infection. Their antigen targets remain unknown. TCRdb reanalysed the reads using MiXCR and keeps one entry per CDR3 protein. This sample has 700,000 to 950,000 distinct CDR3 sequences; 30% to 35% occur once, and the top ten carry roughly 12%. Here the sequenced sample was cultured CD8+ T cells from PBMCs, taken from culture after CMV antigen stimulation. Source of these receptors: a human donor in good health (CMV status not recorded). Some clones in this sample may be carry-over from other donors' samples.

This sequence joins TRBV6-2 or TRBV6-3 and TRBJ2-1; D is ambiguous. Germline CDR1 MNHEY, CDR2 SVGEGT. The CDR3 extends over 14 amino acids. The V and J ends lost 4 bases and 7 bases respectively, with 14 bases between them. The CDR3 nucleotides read TGTGCCAGCAGTTTAACACTATTGGGGAATGAGCAGTTCTTC. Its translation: CASSLTLLGNEQFF.

CDR3 nucleotides: TGTGCCAGCAGTTTTAGCGGGGGGGCCCTAGAGCAGTTCTTC. This codes for CASSFSGGALEQFF. The chain carries TRBV6-5 and TRBJ2-1, with 11 bases aligning to TRBD2. The CDR3 consists of 14 residues. J lost 10 bases, V lost 4 bases, and 6 bases had no gene match. Germline CDR1 is MNHEY and CDR2 is SVGAGI.

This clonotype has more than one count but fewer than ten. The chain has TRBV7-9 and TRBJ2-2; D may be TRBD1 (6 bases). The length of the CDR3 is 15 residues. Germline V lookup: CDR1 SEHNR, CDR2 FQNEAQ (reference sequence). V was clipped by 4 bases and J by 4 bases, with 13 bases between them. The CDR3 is CASSWRGGGTGELFF. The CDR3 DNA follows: TGTGCCAGCAGCTGGAGAGGGGGTGGCACCGGGGAGCTGTTTTTT.

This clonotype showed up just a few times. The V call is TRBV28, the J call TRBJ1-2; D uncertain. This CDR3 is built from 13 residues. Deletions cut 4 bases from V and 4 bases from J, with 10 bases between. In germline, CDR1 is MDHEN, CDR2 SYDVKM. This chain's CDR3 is CASSSRAFYGYTF. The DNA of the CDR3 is TGTGCCAGCAGTTCCCGGGCCTTCTATGGCTACACCTTC.

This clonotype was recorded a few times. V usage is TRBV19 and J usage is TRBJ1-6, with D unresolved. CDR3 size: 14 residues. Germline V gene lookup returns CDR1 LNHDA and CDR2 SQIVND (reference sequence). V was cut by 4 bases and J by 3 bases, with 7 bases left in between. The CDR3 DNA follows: TGTGCCAGTAGTACGATCAGCTATAATTCACCCCTCCACTTT. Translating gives CASSTISYNSPLHF.

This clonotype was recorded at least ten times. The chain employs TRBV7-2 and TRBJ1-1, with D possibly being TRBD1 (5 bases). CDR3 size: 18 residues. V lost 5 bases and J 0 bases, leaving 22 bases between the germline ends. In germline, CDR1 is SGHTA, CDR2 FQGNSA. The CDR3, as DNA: TGTGCCAGCAGCCCCTCTGGGGCAAGGGCAGACCTGAACACTGAAGCTTTCTTT. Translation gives CASSPSGARADLNTEAFF. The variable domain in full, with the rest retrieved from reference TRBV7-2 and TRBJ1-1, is GAGVSQSPSNKVTEKGKDVELRCDPISGHTALYWYRQSLGQGLEFLIYFQGNSAPDKSGLPSDRFSAERTGGSVSTLTIQRTQQEDSAVYLCASSPSGARADLNTEAFFGQGTRLTVV.

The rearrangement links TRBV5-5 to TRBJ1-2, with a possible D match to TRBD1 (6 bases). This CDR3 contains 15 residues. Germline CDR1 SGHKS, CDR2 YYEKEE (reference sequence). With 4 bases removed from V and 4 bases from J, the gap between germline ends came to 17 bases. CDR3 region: CASSGGGGLSYGYTF. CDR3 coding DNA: TGTGCCAGCAGCGGCGGGGGCGGGTTGAGCTATGGCTACACCTTC.

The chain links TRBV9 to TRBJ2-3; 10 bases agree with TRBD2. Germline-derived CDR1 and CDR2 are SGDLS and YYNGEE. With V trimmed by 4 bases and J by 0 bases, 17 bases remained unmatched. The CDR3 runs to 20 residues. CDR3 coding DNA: TGTGCCAGCAGCACCCCCTTCCGTAGCGGGGGGCTTTTCAGCACAGATACGCAGTATTTT. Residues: CASSTPFRSGGLFSTDTQYF.

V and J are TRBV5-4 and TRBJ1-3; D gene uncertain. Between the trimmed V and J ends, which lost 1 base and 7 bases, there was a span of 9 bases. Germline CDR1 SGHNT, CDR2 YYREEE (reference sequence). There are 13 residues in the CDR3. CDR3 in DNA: TGTGCCAGCAGCTTGAGCCAGGATAACACCATATATTTT. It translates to CASSLSQDNTIYF.

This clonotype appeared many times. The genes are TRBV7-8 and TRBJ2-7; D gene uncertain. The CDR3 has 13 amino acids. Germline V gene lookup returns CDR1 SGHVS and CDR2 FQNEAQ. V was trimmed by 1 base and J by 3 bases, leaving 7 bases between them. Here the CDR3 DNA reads TGTGCCAGCAGCTTAGGAGACATCTACGAGCAGTACGTC. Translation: CASSLGDIYEQYV.

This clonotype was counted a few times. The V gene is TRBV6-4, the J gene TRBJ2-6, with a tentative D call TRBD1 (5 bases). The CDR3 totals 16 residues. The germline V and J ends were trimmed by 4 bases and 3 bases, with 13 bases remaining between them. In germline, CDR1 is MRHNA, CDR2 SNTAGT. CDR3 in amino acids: CASSASDRSGANVLTF. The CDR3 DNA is TGTGCCAGCAGTGCCTCCGACAGAAGTGGGGCCAACGTCCTGACTTTC.

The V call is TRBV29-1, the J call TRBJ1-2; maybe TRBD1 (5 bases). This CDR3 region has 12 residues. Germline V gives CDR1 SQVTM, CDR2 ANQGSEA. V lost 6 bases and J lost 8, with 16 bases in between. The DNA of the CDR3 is TGCAGCGTAGCCCGGGACTCTGTCGGCTACACCTTC. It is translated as CSVARDSVGYTF. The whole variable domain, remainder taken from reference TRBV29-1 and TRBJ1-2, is SAVISQKPSRDICQRGTSLTIQCQVDSQVTMMFWYRQQPGQSLTLIATANQGSEATYESGFVIDKFPISRPNLTFSTLTVSNMSPEDSSIYLCSVARDSVGYTFGSGTRLTVV.

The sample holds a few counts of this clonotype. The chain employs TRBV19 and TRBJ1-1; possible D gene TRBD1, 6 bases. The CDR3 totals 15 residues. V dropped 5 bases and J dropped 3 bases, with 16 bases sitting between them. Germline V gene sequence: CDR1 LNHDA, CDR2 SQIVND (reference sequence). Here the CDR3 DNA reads TGTGCCAGTAGTCCATCGACAGGAGTGGACACTGAAGCTTTCTTT. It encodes CASSPSTGVDTEAFF.